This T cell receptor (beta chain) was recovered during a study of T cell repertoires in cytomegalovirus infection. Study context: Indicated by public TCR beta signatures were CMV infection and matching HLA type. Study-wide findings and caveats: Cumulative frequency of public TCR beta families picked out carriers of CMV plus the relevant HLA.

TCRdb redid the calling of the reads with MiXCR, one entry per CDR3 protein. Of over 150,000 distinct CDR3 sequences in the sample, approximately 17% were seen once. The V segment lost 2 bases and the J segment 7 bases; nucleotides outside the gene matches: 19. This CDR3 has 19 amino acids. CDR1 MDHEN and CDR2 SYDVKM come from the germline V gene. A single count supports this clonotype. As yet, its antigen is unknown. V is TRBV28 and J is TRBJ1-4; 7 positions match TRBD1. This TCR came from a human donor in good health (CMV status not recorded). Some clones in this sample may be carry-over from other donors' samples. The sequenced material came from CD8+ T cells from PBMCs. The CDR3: CASSLRWTGVPLGVEKLFF. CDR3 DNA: TGTGCCAGCAGTTTACGCTGGACAGGCGTTCCCTTGGGGGTTGAAAAACTGTTTTTT.